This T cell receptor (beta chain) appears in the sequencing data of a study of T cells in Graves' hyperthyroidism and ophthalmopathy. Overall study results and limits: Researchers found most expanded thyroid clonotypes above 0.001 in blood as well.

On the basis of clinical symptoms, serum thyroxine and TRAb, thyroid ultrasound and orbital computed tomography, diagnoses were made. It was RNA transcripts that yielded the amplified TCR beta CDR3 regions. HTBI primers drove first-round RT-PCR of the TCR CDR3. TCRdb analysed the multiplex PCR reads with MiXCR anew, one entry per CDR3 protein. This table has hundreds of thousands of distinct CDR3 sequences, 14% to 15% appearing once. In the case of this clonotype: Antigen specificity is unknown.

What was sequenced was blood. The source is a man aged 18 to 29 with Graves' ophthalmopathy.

CDR3 DNA sequence: TGTGCCAGCAGCCAAGATTTGGAGCGGGGGGGCCACACCGGGGAGCTGTTTTTT. Its translation: CASSQDLERGGHTGELFF. The chain is built from TRBV3-1 and TRBJ2-2, with 10 bases aligning to TRBD2. CDR1 and CDR2 from the germline V gene are LGHDT and YNNKEL (reference sequence). CDR3 length equals 18 residues. V was clipped by 0 bases and J by 3 bases; unmatched bases: 7.